These T cell receptor beta chains were read from a single sample in a study of Tregs in tolerant kidney transplant recipients. The method was immunoSEQ multiplex PCR; TCRdb's version includes in-frame clones alone and lacks a portion of them. The data show roughly 64,000 clones, with more than 75% seen just once and 3.5% to 4.5% held by the top ten. The sequences come from CD4+ T cells from blood (PBMCs), collected 6 months after the transplant. The receptors were sampled from a human patient who received a combined kidney and bone marrow transplant. Part of the T cell pool may stem from the graft donor. Both conserved end residues are part of each CDR3. The D gene is left open where the match is weak. Rows give clone size only sometimes, using once, few, many, or a class for an expanded clone.

clone_size | d_call | j_call | v_call | cdr3_nt | cdr3_aa
once | - | TRBJ1-5 | TRBV10-3 | TGTGCCATCAGTGACGCGGGGGGTGCTCAGCCCCAGCATTTT | CAISDAGGAQPQHF
- | - | TRBJ1-5 | TRBV5-4 | TGTGCCAGCAGCTTTGGAGGGGATCAGCCCCAGCATTTT | CASSFGGDQPQHF
once | - | TRBJ2-1 | TRBV7-7 | TGTGCCAGCAGCTTAGAACTAGCAGGCTCCAATGAGCAGTTCTTC | CASSLELAGSNEQFF
- | TRBD1 | TRBJ1-2 | TRBV19 | TGTGCCAGTAGTAGCCCGGGACAGGGCTCTGGCTACACCTTC | CASSSPGQGSGYTF
- | - | TRBJ1-2 | TRBV7-3 | TGTGCCAGCAGCTTAATTCTGGGAGGGTATGGCTACACCTTC | CASSLILGGYGYTF
- | - | TRBJ2-5 | TRBV4-1 | TGCGCCAGCAGCCAAGGGAGTCAAGAGACCCAGTACTTC | CASSQGSQETQYF
few | TRBD1 | TRBJ2-2 | TRBV4-3 | TGCGCCAGCAGCCGGAACCAGGGGGCGAGGTCCGGGGAGCTGTTTTTT | CASSRNQGARSGELFF
- | TRBD2 | TRBJ2-5 | TRBV6-5 | TGTGCCAGCAGTTTCCGGGGGGGGTCTTATCAAGAGACCCAGTACTTC | CASSFRGGSYQETQYF
- | TRBD1 | TRBJ2-1 | TRBV5-4 | TGTGCCAGCAGCCAAGGACAGGGGGCCTACAATGAGCAGTTCTTC | CASSQGQGAYNEQFF
- | TRBD2 | TRBJ2-1 | TRBV27 | TGTGCCAGCAGGGGACTAGCGGGTCATGGGAACAATGAGCAGTTCTTC | CASRGLAGHGNNEQFF
- | - | TRBJ2-2 | TRBV7-2 | TGTGCCAGCAGCCTTAGTAGAGGGGAGCTGTTTTTT | CASSLSRGELFF
- | TRBD2 | TRBJ2-7 | TRBV19 | TGTGCCAGTAGTCCTGCCACGACTAGCAGCCCCTACGAGCAGTACTTC | CASSPATTSSPYEQYF
- | TRBD2 | TRBJ2-4 | TRBV28 | TGTGCCAGCAGTCTTGGACTAGCGGGGGGCGAAAACATTCAGTACTTC | CASSLGLAGGENIQYF
- | TRBD2 | TRBJ2-2 | TRBV7-2 | TGTGCCAGCAGCTTAGAGCTCCTAGCGGGGGTGGCCGGGGAGCTGTTTTTT | CASSLELLAGVAGELFF
once | TRBD2 | TRBJ2-7 | TRBV4-2 | TGTGCCAGCAGCCAAGATCTAGCGGGGGCCCTCTACGAGCAGTACTTC | CASSQDLAGALYEQYF
- | TRBD2 | TRBJ2-7 | TRBV7-2 | TGTGCCAGCAGCCAGACTAGCGGAGGTTACGAGCAGTACTTC | CASSQTSGGYEQYF
- | - | TRBJ2-7 | TRBV29-1 | TGCAGCGTTGTGTTGTCTTACGAGCAGTACTTC | CSVVLSYEQYF
- | TRBD1 | TRBJ2-7 | TRBV27 | TGTGCCAGCAGTATCAGCGGCGGGACAGGAGACCACTACGAGCAGTACTTC | CASSISGGTGDHYEQYF
- | - | TRBJ1-2 | TRBV5-1 | TGCGCCAGCAGCTTGAGTCAGACGGGCTATGGCTACACCTTC | CASSLSQTGYGYTF
- | - | TRBJ1-5 | TRBV4-3 | TGCGCCAGCAGCCAAGAGTTGGCGGGGTCTCCCCAGCATTTT | CASSQELAGSPQHF
- | - | TRBJ1-2 | TRBV21-1 | TGTGCCAACCGCAAGGAGAACTATGGCTACACCTTC | CANRKENYGYTF
- | TRBD1 | TRBJ1-2 | TRBV18 | TGTGCCAGCTCAGGACAGGAAGATAAGGGAACTGCTAATGGCTACACCTTC | CASSGQEDKGTANGYTF